Listed here are 30 T cell receptor beta chains from one sample, sequenced in a study of T cell responses to AZD1222 COVID-19 vaccine (dated by TCRdb to about 2021). The sample's time point label, decoded: about 28 days (+/-7) after the second vaccine dose. Library prep was done by the immunoSEQ multiplex PCR assay. In TCRdb, the immuneACCESS table is reduced to in-frame sequences with V and J assigned. These tables do not hold every clone; where another copy was compared, an unresolved V gene accounts for under half, and the others remain unexplained. The sample includes 90,000 to 150,000 clones, with 86% observed a single time. Around 17% of the sample rests with the top ten. The sequencing used peripheral blood, collected 28 days after the second AZD1222 dose. The receptors originated from an adult who received the AZD1222 COVID-19 vaccine.

The V and J genes are TRBV27 and TRBJ1-5, with TRBD1 matching 10 bases. The length of the CDR3 is 19 residues. Germline V gene sequence: CDR1 MNHEY, CDR2 SMNVEV (reference sequence). V shed 1 base, J shed 2 bases, and the junction held 11 bases outside the gene matches. DNA for the CDR3: TGTGCCAGCAGTTTATGGGGACAGGGGTCATGGGGGGGCAATCAGCCCCAGCATTTT. Protein: CASSLWGQGSWGGNQPQHF.

The J gene is TRBJ1-5, the V gene TRBV19; possible D gene TRBD1, 6 bases. Germline V lookup: CDR1 LNHDA, CDR2 SQIVND (reference sequence). The V and J ends lost 1 base and 6 bases respectively, with 10 bases between them. The length of the CDR3 is 14 residues. CDR3 nucleotides: TGTGCCAGTAGTATAGTACAGGGACCTCAGCCCCAGCATTTT. This sequence encodes CASSIVQGPQPQHF.

This chain connects TRBV29-1 to TRBJ2-3; 8 positions match TRBD2. The CDR3 sequence is 14 residues long. V gave up 8 bases and J gave up 0 bases; unmatched junction bases: 7. The germline V gene has CDR1 SQVTM and CDR2 ANQGSEA. The CDR3 DNA follows: TGCAGCACCGAGCGGGGGACTAGCACAGATACGCAGTATTTT. It translates to CSTERGTSTDTQYF.

The chain recombines TRBV24-1 with TRBJ1-2; possibly TRBD1 for D (6 bases). Germline CDR1 is KGHDR and CDR2 is SFDVKD. The CDR3 totals 12 residues. V shed 9 bases and J shed 5 bases, with 12 bases lying between them. The CDR3 nucleotides read TGTGCCACCGGGGGGCCGTCATATGGCTACACCTTC. This sequence encodes CATGGPSYGYTF.

This clone has only one observation. V is TRBV28 and J is TRBJ2-1; 9 nucleotides match TRBD2. With 2 bases clipped from V and 6 bases from J, the junction kept 5 bases outside the gene matches. Germline CDR1 reads MDHEN; CDR2 reads SYDVKM. CDR3 size: 15 residues. CDR3 DNA: TGTGCCAGCAGTTTAGGAGCGGGAGGTCTCAATGAGCAGTTCTTC. It is translated as CASSLGAGGLNEQFF.

V usage is TRBV7-8 and J usage is TRBJ1-3; no clear D gene. The V gene lost 7 bases and the J gene lost 0 bases, with 13 bases spanning the gap. The CDR3 covers 15 residues. Germline values: CDR1 SGHVS, CDR2 FQNEAQ. The CDR3: CASTVLWGSGNTIYF. The DNA for the CDR3 is TGTGCCAGCACCGTTCTCTGGGGCTCTGGAAACACCATATATTTT. The full variable domain, with the rest looked up from reference TRBV7-8 and TRBJ1-3, is GAGVSQSPRYKVAKRGQDVALRCDPISGHVSLFWYQQALGQGPEFLTYFQNEAQLDKSGLPSDRFFAERPEGSVSTLKIQRTQQEDSAVYLCASTVLWGSGNTIYFGEGSWLTVV.

This clone was picked up one time. The chain is built from TRBV5-1 and TRBJ2-1; tentative D call: TRBD2 (6 bases). V lost 2 bases, J lost 5 bases, and 11 bases lay in between. The CDR3 runs to 14 residues. CDR1 is SGHRS and CDR2 is YFSETQ in the germline V gene. CDR3 DNA sequence: TGCGCCAGCAGCTTTACGGGGGTGGACAATGAGCAGTTCTTC. Translation: CASSFTGVDNEQFF.

This clone was seen a handful of times. This chain links TRBV11-2 with TRBJ1-1; TRBD1 is a possible D gene (5 bases). The CDR3 spans 14 residues. V was cut by 2 bases and J by 5 bases, with 12 bases left in between. CDR1 is SGHAT and CDR2 is FQNNGV in the germline V gene. The CDR3 DNA follows: TGTGCCAGCAGCTTATCGGACGGGGGTACTGAAGCTTTCTTT. Amino acid sequence: CASSLSDGGTEAFF.

The V call is TRBV18, the J call TRBJ1-5; 8 bases line up with TRBD1. CDR3 length: 15 amino acids. V trimming: 6 bases; J trimming: 2 bases; junction bases outside the gene matches: 6. The V gene's germline CDR1 is KGHSH and CDR2 LQKENI. The CDR3: CASSLGQGRNQPQHF. The DNA of the CDR3 is TGTGCCAGCTCTCTCGGACAGGGCCGCAATCAGCCCCAGCATTTT.

The chain has TRBV5-4 and TRBJ2-6, with D hard to call. CDR1 SGHNT and CDR2 YYREEE come from the germline V gene (reference sequence). The V and J ends lost 4 bases and 0 bases respectively, with 8 bases between them. The CDR3 contains 15 residues. The CDR3 region is CASSRRGSGANVLTF. In DNA form, the CDR3 reads TGTGCCAGCAGCCGACGAGGCTCTGGGGCCAACGTCCTGACTTTC. The whole variable domain, filled in from reference TRBV5-4 and TRBJ2-6, reads ETGVTQSPTHLIKTRGQQVTLRCSSQSGHNTVSWYQQALGQGPQFIFQYYREEENGRGNFPPRFSGLQFPNYSSELNVNALELDDSALYLCASSRRGSGANVLTFGAGSRLTVL.

The CDR3 spells CASSPDRAGDTQYF. The CDR3 region has the DNA TGTGCCAGCAGCCCGGACAGAGCCGGAGATACGCAGTATTTT. The chain employs TRBV27 and TRBJ2-3, with a tentative D call TRBD1 (6 bases). The CDR3 has 14 amino acids. Trimming pared 6 bases from V and 5 bases from J, leaving 15 bases between. Germline V gene lookup returns CDR1 MNHEY and CDR2 SMNVEV (reference sequence).

This clone was seen just once. This chain connects TRBV7-2 to TRBJ2-4, with 10 positions matching TRBD1. The CDR3 sequence is 17 residues long. V shed 0 bases, J shed 3 bases, and the junction held 5 bases outside the gene matches. The germline V gene has CDR1 SGHTA and CDR2 FQGNSA. The CDR3: CASSLAGQGLVKNIQYF. The CDR3 bases are TGTGCCAGCAGCTTAGCGGGACAGGGGTTAGTCAAAAACATTCAGTACTTC. Drawing the rest from reference TRBV7-2 and TRBJ2-4, the complete variable domain is GAGVSQSPSNKVTEKGKDVELRCDPISGHTALYWYRQSLGQGLEFLIYFQGNSAPDKSGLPSDRFSAERTGGSVSTLTIQRTQQEDSAVYLCASSLAGQGLVKNIQYFGAGTRLSVL.

V and J are TRBV4-2 and TRBJ2-7; 12 bases match TRBD1. Germline CDR1 LGHNA, CDR2 YNFKEQ. The CDR3 sequence is 15 residues long. V lost 3 bases and J lost 4; bases outside the gene matches: 4. The CDR3 DNA reads TGTGCCAGCAGCCATGGGACAGGGGGCGCTTACGAGCAGTACTTC. Amino acids: CASSHGTGGAYEQYF.

Only a few counts were recorded for this clone. The genes are TRBV19 and TRBJ1-2; D is ambiguous. The V gene's germline CDR1 is LNHDA and CDR2 SQIVND (reference sequence). The length of the CDR3 is 17 residues. The V gene lost 3 bases and the J gene lost 7 bases, with 24 bases spanning the gap. This CDR3 reads CASSIDQSSAAVGGYTF. Written as DNA, the CDR3 is TGTGCCAGTAGTATTGATCAAAGTTCGGCCGCCGTAGGTGGCTACACCTTC.

The chain couples TRBV10-3 to TRBJ2-4, with 12 bases lining up with TRBD2. Germline V gene data show CDR1 as ENHRY and CDR2 as SYGVKD. The CDR3 totals 18 residues. J gave up 0 bases and V 9 bases, and 12 bases lay outside the gene matches. The CDR3 reads CAIPFGLAGFLAKNIQYF. The CDR3 nucleotides are TGTGCCATTCCTTTCGGACTAGCGGGGTTCCTAGCCAAAAACATTCAGTACTTC.

The chain links TRBV5-4 to TRBJ2-7; 9 bases agree with TRBD1. The germline V gene has CDR1 SGHNT and CDR2 YYREEE (reference sequence). The CDR3 totals 14 residues. V dropped 4 bases and J dropped 3; count of bases not matched to a gene: 5. CDR3 DNA: TGTGCCAGCAGCCTGGACAGGGGAGTCTACGAGCAGTACTTC. This sequence encodes CASSLDRGVYEQYF.

The J gene is TRBJ1-1, the V gene TRBV19; unclear D gene. The CDR3 is 14 residues long. Trimming took off 3 bases at V and 2 bases at J, with 10 bases between the two ends. Germline V gene data show CDR1 as LNHDA and CDR2 as SQIVND (reference sequence). CDR3 sequence (DNA): TGTGCCAGTAGTATGGAGGCGACCAACACTGAAGCTTTCTTT. Translated: CASSMEATNTEAFF.

The chain links TRBV18 to TRBJ1-4; possibly TRBD1 for D (5 bases). The CDR3 has 17 residues. Germline V gene sequence: CDR1 KGHSH, CDR2 LQKENI. Trimming took off 1 base at V and 0 bases at J, with 12 bases between the two ends. CDR3 DNA sequence: TGTGCCAGCTCACCACGGGCGGGGCGTGCAACTAATGAAAAACTGTTTTTT. Translated: CASSPRAGRATNEKLFF.

The chain uses TRBV10-2 and TRBJ1-5, with D possibly TRBD1 on 5 matching bases. With 4 bases removed from V and 6 bases from J, the gap between germline ends came to 10 bases. CDR1 WSHSY and CDR2 SAAADI come from the germline V gene. The length of the CDR3 is 13 residues. The CDR3, as DNA: TGCGCCAGCAGTGGGACACCGTCTCAGCCCCAGCATTTT. Encoded protein: CASSGTPSQPQHF.

This chain links TRBV10-3 with TRBJ1-6; 7 nucleotides match TRBD1. This CDR3 is 14 amino acids long. The germline V gene encodes CDR1 ENHRY and CDR2 SYGVKD. Unmatched junction bases numbered 10, after V lost 11 bases and J lost 6 bases. The chain's CDR3 is CASDREIGNSPLHF. CDR3 DNA: TGTGCCTCCGACAGGGAAATCGGTAATTCACCCCTCCACTTT.

CDR3 residues: CASSESRTEAFF. The CDR3 DNA reads as TGTGCCAGCAGTGAATCCCGGACTGAAGCTTTCTTT. The J gene is TRBJ1-1, the V gene TRBV6-1, with unresolved D. CDR3 length: 12 residues. Germline V gene lookup returns CDR1 MNHNS and CDR2 SASEGT. V was cut by 2 bases and J by 5 bases, with 6 bases left in between.

CDR3 region: CASSEALTLDTQYF. The CDR3 coding sequence is TGTGCCAGCAGTGAGGCCCTAACTTTGGATACGCAGTATTTT. The V call is TRBV2, the J call TRBJ2-3; D remains unclear. This CDR3 comprises 14 residues. V was cut by 3 bases and J by 6 bases, with 13 bases left in between. Per the germline V gene, CDR1 is SNHLY and CDR2 is FYNNEI.

Only a few counts were recorded for this clone. CDR3 bases: TGTGCCAGCAGCTTAGGTCGGGGGCTTGGGGATGAAAAACTGTTTTTT. Translating it yields CASSLGRGLGDEKLFF. This chain links TRBV7-9 with TRBJ1-4; tentative D call: TRBD1 (6 bases). This CDR3 region has 16 residues. CDR1 and CDR2 (germline): SEHNR, FQNEAQ (reference sequence). V was shortened by 1 base and J by 6 bases, with 15 bases between the two germline ends.

The genes are TRBV5-1 and TRBJ2-7, with 9 bases lining up with TRBD1. V was pared by 4 bases and J by 7 bases, with 12 bases of the junction left unmatched. This CDR3 contains 15 residues. The germline V gene has CDR1 SGHRS and CDR2 YFSETQ. This chain's CDR3 is CASSAGQGKPKEQYF. The CDR3 DNA reads TGCGCCAGCAGCGCGGGACAGGGAAAGCCAAAGGAGCAGTACTTC.

CDR3 sequence reads: CAISDSGQGNYGYTF. CDR3 bases: TGTGCCATCAGTGATTCGGGACAGGGGAACTATGGCTACACCTTC. The chain is built from TRBV10-3 and TRBJ1-2; 10 nucleotides align to TRBD1. Germline assignment: CDR1 ENHRY and CDR2 SYGVKD. Germline trimming cut 3 bases from V and 2 bases from J; bases unmatched to any gene: 3. This CDR3 comprises 15 residues.

Concerning this clone itself: Other DNA sequences in this specimen translate into the identical CDR3. J is TRBJ2-7 and V is TRBV19, with 8 bases lining up with TRBD2. The CDR3 length is 13 residues. J gave up 5 bases and V 2 bases, and 2 bases lay outside the gene matches. The germline CDR1 and CDR2 sequences are LNHDA and SQIVND (reference sequence). The CDR3 DNA follows: TGTGCCAGTAGTATACGGGGGGGTCACGAGCAGTACTTC. This gives the protein CASSIRGGHEQYF.

The DNA for the CDR3 is TGTGCCAGCAGCTTTCCCCTGACAGGGGGTTTTGATTCACCCCTCCACTTT. Amino acid sequence: CASSFPLTGGFDSPLHF. The rearrangement links TRBV11-2 to TRBJ1-6, with TRBD1 matching 9 bases. Germline CDR1 reads SGHAT; CDR2 reads FQNNGV. This CDR3 is 17 amino acids long. The V gene end was trimmed by 3 bases and the J gene end by 8 bases; junction bases not matched to a gene: 11.

In DNA, the CDR3 is TGTGCCAGTAGCCCCGACAGGGGGCCCCAGCATTTT. It codes for CASSPDRGPQHF. The rearrangement links TRBV19 to TRBJ1-5; 8 bases line up with TRBD1. The germline V gene has CDR1 LNHDA and CDR2 SQIVND (reference sequence). This CDR3 region has 12 residues. V shed 6 bases and J 9 bases; nucleotides not matched to a gene: 4.

This chain joins TRBV3-1 (or the pseudogene TRBV3-2) and TRBJ2-7; the D is unclear. The ends were cut back, 0 bases at V and 2 bases at J, with 8 bases in the middle. CDR3 length: 14 residues. The germline V gene has CDR1 LGHDT and CDR2 YNNKEL (reference sequence). CDR3 in DNA: TGTGCCAGCAGCCAAGAGGGAACGCCCTACGAGCAGTACTTC. Translating gives CASSQEGTPYEQYF.

The chain uses TRBV5-4 and TRBJ1-4; D possibly corresponds to TRBD1 (5 bases). CDR3 length equals 15 residues. Trimming cost V 0 bases and J 6 bases, with 12 bases left between them. In germline, CDR1 is SGHNT, CDR2 YYREEE (reference sequence). CDR3 loop: CASSLVGAGDEKLFF. The DNA of the CDR3 is TGTGCCAGCAGCTTGGTTGGGGCGGGGGATGAAAAACTGTTTTTT.